This T cell receptor beta chain was retrieved from a study of CD8+ T cells in alopecia areata. Turning to the study itself: The drug, oral tofacitinib, was given to treated patients at 5 to 10 mg twice daily. The protocol delivered tofacitinib for 6 to 18 months, then withdrew it for 6 months. Study-level points and caveats: The study found higher clonality in lesional than normal scalp, especially in alopecia totalis/universalis.

This CDR3 is built from 14 residues. Germline V gives CDR1 SQVTM, CDR2 ANQGSEA. J lost 4 bases, V lost 6 bases, and 7 bases had no gene match. Sequencing relied on a cDNA template that was reverse transcribed from extracted RNA. Produced via immunoSEQ multiplex PCR; TCRdb's table is partial and in-frame only. Of roughly 65,000 clones in the sample, around half are singletons; the top ten hold about a sixth. This clone was counted a few times. Its antigen is undetermined. The V call is TRBV29-1, the J call TRBJ2-1; TRBD1 aligns across 9 bases. The TCR originated in a human donor with alopecia areata. The sequenced sample was CD8+ T cells sorted from blood, obtained at week 0. The CDR3 DNA reads as TGCAGCGTCCAACAGGGGGCGCGTTACAATGAGCAGTTCTTC. As protein: CSVQQGARYNEQFF.